The following is a T cell receptor beta chain sequence with its context. Measured with immunoSEQ multiplex PCR; TCRdb has only the in-frame clones, and not every one. The sample consists of 150,000 to 200,000 clones, about 78% of them appearing once. This sample is drawn from a study of blood T cell repertoires in COVID-19. The CDR3 has 14 amino acids. V gave up 10 bases and J gave up 6 bases; unmatched junction bases: 14. Germline assignment: CDR1 MNHEY and CDR2 SVGAGI. This TCR was sampled from a woman in her forties or fifties who had recovered from COVID-19. V and J are TRBV6-5 and TRBJ2-7; 8 nucleotides agree with TRBD1. Sequencing was carried out using PBMCs or T cells enriched from blood (not recorded which). CDR3 coding DNA: TGTGCCACCGAGAGGAGACAGGGGACGGGCGAGCAGTACTTC. It translates to CATERRQGTGEQYF.